Below are 10 T cell receptor beta chains sequenced from a single sample in a study of T cell changes during pregnancy in multiple sclerosis. Measured with immunoSEQ multiplex PCR; TCRdb has only the in-frame clones, and not every one. This sample carries around 42,000 clones, about 90% of them seen once, and the ten largest clones take around 0.8%. The material was CD4+ T cells from peripheral blood mononuclear cells, obtained before pregnancy. Every receptor here comes from a female donor with multiple sclerosis, enrolled in a pregnancy study.

The chain links TRBV15 to TRBJ1-2, with D perhaps TRBD1 (6 bases). Germline V gives CDR1 LNHNV, CDR2 YYDKDF (reference sequence). The CDR3 has 14 amino acids. V shed 4 bases and J shed 8 bases, with 17 bases lying between them. The CDR3: CATSTRGGARGYTF. CDR3 DNA sequence: TGTGCCACCAGCACCCGAGGGGGGGCGCGAGGCTACACCTTC.

This clone showed up just once. V is TRBV7-3 and J is TRBJ1-2, with D perhaps matching TRBD1 (6 bases). V lost 1 base to trimming and J lost 6 bases, with 15 bases between them. The CDR3 length is 15 residues. Germline-derived CDR1 and CDR2 are SGHTA and FQGTGA. The CDR3 DNA is TGTGCCAGCAGCTTAAACCCCGGACAGTTGAATGGCTACACCTTC. It specifies CASSLNPGQLNGYTF.

The V and J genes are TRBV6-6 and TRBJ1-2; D remains unclear. The CDR3 is made up of 13 amino acids. V was cut by 2 bases and J by 6 bases, with 10 bases left in between. From germline, CDR1 is MNHNY and CDR2 SVGAGI (reference sequence). The CDR3 DNA sequence: TGTGCCAGCAGTTACCTCGAATCTAATGGCTACACCTTC. Protein product: CASSYLESNGYTF.

The CDR3 DNA sequence: TGTGCCAGCTCACCCGGGGGGGTCCGGCCCCAGCATTTT. It is translated as CASSPGGVRPQHF. The genes are TRBV18 and TRBJ1-5; the D gene is possibly TRBD1 (5 bases). The CDR3 covers 13 residues. V was trimmed by 3 bases and J by 9 bases, leaving 12 bases between them. Germline V gene lookup returns CDR1 KGHSH and CDR2 LQKENI.

This chain uses TRBV7-2 with TRBJ2-1; 8 bases map to TRBD2. The germline V gene has CDR1 SGHTA and CDR2 FQGNSA. Germline trimming cut 2 bases from V and 6 bases from J; bases unmatched to any gene: 9. The CDR3 is 16 amino acids. This CDR3 reads CASSLMSASGRNEQFF. CDR3 nucleotides: TGTGCCAGCAGCTTAATGTCGGCTAGCGGGCGCAATGAGCAGTTCTTC.

The rearrangement joins TRBV5-6 to TRBJ1-2, with D unclear. The V gene's germline CDR1 is SGHDT and CDR2 YYEEEE. The CDR3 is made up of 16 amino acids. V was pared by 3 bases and J by 3 bases, with 18 bases between. The DNA for the CDR3 is TGTGCCAGCAGCTCGGTCGGACGGGAACGCTACTATGGCTACACCTTC. Translated, it gives CASSSVGRERYYGYTF.

The chain employs TRBV7-2 and TRBJ2-2, with TRBD2 matching 12 bases. The CDR3 loop spans 15 amino acids. The trim removed 5 bases at V and 6 bases at J, leaving 4 bases unmatched. The germline V gene has CDR1 SGHTA and CDR2 FQGNSA. CDR3 nucleotides: TGTGCCAGCAGCACACTAGCGGGGGGTTCCGGGGAGCTGTTTTTT. It encodes CASSTLAGGSGELFF.

In DNA form, the CDR3 reads TGTGCCAGCAGGGACAGCGATGGCTACACCTTC. This codes for CASRDSDGYTF. J is TRBJ1-2 and V is TRBV6-5, with D possibly matching TRBD1 (6 bases). From germline, CDR1 is MNHEY and CDR2 SVGAGI. The CDR3 extends over 11 amino acids. V lost 6 bases, J lost 6 bases, and 8 bases lay in between.

CDR3 DNA sequence: TGTGCCAGCATCCACAGGGGTTACACTGAAGCTTTCTTT. Amino acids: CASIHRGYTEAFF. This chain joins TRBV7-2 and TRBJ1-1; 7 bases map to TRBD1. Germline CDR1 is SGHTA and CDR2 is FQGNSA. The V and J ends lost 7 bases and 3 bases, in that order; junction bases with no gene match: 5. The CDR3 has 13 residues.

The chain recombines TRBV27 with TRBJ2-2; 11 bases are a match to TRBD2. The germline gives CDR1 MNHEY, CDR2 SMNVEV (reference sequence). Trimming at V came to 5 bases and at J to 1 base, leaving 6 bases not matched to a gene. CDR3 length equals 17 residues. The DNA for the CDR3 is TGTGCCAGCAGTCCTCACCTAGCGGGGGGGAACACCGGGGAGCTGTTTTTT. Its translation: CASSPHLAGGNTGELFF.